These 13 T cell receptor beta chains share one sample of origin, sequenced in a study of graft-versus-host responses after intestinal transplantation. No antigen is known for these receptors. The assay was immunoSEQ multiplex PCR, and TCRdb's table has in-frame clones only and misses some. The table lists some 92,000 clones, 80% to 95% of them singletons, with more than 0.3% in the top ten. Sequencing was performed on unstimulated CD4+ T cells sorted from spleen or lymph node cells, taken before intestinal transplant. These receptors were taken from a human donor who received an intestinal transplant.

The rearrangement uses TRBV4-2 and TRBJ2-7; the D gene could be TRBD1 or TRBD2 (5 bases each). This CDR3 region has 18 residues. With 4 bases removed from V and 1 base from J, the gap between germline ends came to 23 bases. CDR1 and CDR2 from the germline V gene are LGHNA and YNFKEQ. For the CDR3, the DNA is TGTGCCAGCAGCCGGAGACGACTGACGCCTGGGGGTTCCTACGAGCAGTACTTC. Amino acids: CASSRRRLTPGGSYEQYF.

This clone was seen more than once but under ten times. The chain is built from TRBV7-7 and TRBJ2-2, with 9 bases fitting TRBD2. The V gene's germline CDR1 is SSHAT and CDR2 FNYEAQ (reference sequence). The CDR3 has 15 amino acids. V was clipped by 4 bases and J by 5 bases; unmatched bases: 5. CDR3 DNA: TGTGCCAGCAGCTGGGGTAGCGGGAGTACCGGGGAGCTGTTTTTT. Residues: CASSWGSGSTGELFF. The whole variable domain, remainder taken from reference TRBV7-7 and TRBJ2-2, is GAGVSQSPRYKVTKRGQDVTLRCDPISSHATLYWYQQALGQGPEFLTYFNYEAQPDKSGLPSDRFSAERPEGSISTLTIQRTEQRDSAMYRCASSWGSGSTGELFFGEGSRLTVL.

V gene TRBV30 combines with J gene TRBJ2-5; TRBD1 is a possible D gene (6 bases). CDR3 length: 14 amino acids. CDR1 is GTSNPN, CDR2 SVGIG, per germline (reference sequence). Trimming cost V 2 bases and J 0 bases, with 10 bases left between them. The CDR3 coding sequence is TGTGCCTGGAGTTTTCACAGGGACCAAGAGACCCAGTACTTC. Translation gives CAWSFHRDQETQYF.

This chain links TRBV7-2 with TRBJ2-1; unclear D gene. This CDR3 region has 11 residues. Trimming removed 5 bases from V and 6 bases from J, with 5 bases in between. CDR1 and CDR2 from the germline V gene are SGHTA and FQGNSA. The CDR3 sequence is CASSIGNEQFF. Written as DNA, the CDR3 is TGTGCCAGCAGCATCGGCAATGAGCAGTTCTTC.

The V call is TRBV7-6, the J call TRBJ2-7; 9 positions match TRBD1. The ends lost 2 bases at V and 6 bases at J; junction bases unmatched: 8. Germline V gives CDR1 SGHVS, CDR2 FNYEAQ. The CDR3 runs to 15 residues. This CDR3 is CASSLMGQGTGEQYF. The CDR3 DNA is TGTGCCAGCAGCTTAATGGGACAGGGTACGGGCGAGCAGTACTTC.

DNA of the CDR3: TGCGCCAGCAGCTTGGACCTAGCACCGGGACTAGCGGGCCTCTTTAGCACAGATACGCAGTATTTT. Translated: CASSLDLAPGLAGLFSTDTQYF. The V and J genes are TRBV5-1 and TRBJ2-3, with TRBD2 identical over 12 bases. The ends lost 0 bases at V and 0 bases at J; junction bases unmatched: 17. Germline lookup yields CDR1 SGHRS and CDR2 YFSETQ. The CDR3 is 22 amino acids.

V and J are TRBV27 and TRBJ2-7; D unclear. CDR1 and CDR2 (germline): MNHEY, SMNVEV (reference sequence). The CDR3 covers 15 residues. Trimming stripped 2 bases from V and 2 bases from J, with 13 bases between. CDR3 amino acids: CASSLALGLAYEQYF. CDR3 nucleotides: TGTGCCAGCAGTTTAGCTTTAGGCCTAGCCTACGAGCAGTACTTC.

V and J are TRBV5-6 and TRBJ1-2; weak D call: TRBD1 (5 bases). V lost 3 bases and J 2 bases, leaving 23 bases between the germline ends. This CDR3 contains 18 residues. Germline V gene sequence: CDR1 SGHDT, CDR2 YYEEEE. The CDR3 region is CASSSPSRPGPWNYGYTF. The CDR3 DNA reads TGTGCCAGCAGCTCCCCTTCTAGACCGGGGCCTTGGAACTATGGCTACACCTTC.

The chain uses TRBV27 and TRBJ2-7, with D maybe TRBD1 (7 bases). The CDR3 loop spans 11 amino acids. The ends were cut back, 7 bases at V and 6 bases at J, with 10 bases in the middle. Germline V lookup: CDR1 MNHEY, CDR2 SMNVEV (reference sequence). CDR3 DNA: TGTGCCAGCAACAGGGGAGGCGAGCAGTACTTC. Protein product: CASNRGGEQYF.

The chain links TRBV5-1 to TRBJ2-5, with a possible D match to TRBD2 (5 bases). Between the trimmed V and J ends, which lost 4 bases and 5 bases, there was a span of 21 bases. The germline V gene encodes CDR1 SGHRS and CDR2 YFSETQ. This CDR3 has 16 residues. CDR3 residues: CASSRGLPTTIETQYF. In nucleotides, the CDR3 is TGCGCCAGCAGCCGAGGACTCCCAACCACCATCGAGACCCAGTACTTC. Together with reference TRBV5-1 and TRBJ2-5, the CDR3 gives the full variable domain: KAGVTQTPRYLIKTRGQQVTLSCSPISGHRSVSWYQQTPGQGLQFLFEYFSETQRNKGNFPGRFSGRQFSNSRSEMNVSTLELGDSALYLCASSRGLPTTIETQYFGPGTRLLVL.

This chain connects TRBV5-4 to TRBJ2-6; D is unclear. Germline loops: CDR1 SGHNT, CDR2 YYREEE (reference sequence). Trimming removed 0 bases at V and 0 bases at J, with 10 bases between. The CDR3 has 17 amino acids. CDR3 amino acids: CASSLAISRSGANVLTF. The CDR3, as DNA: TGTGCCAGCAGCTTGGCAATTTCCCGCTCTGGGGCCAACGTCCTGACTTTC.

The chain is built from TRBV10-2 and TRBJ1-1; TRBD1 might be the D (5 bases). This CDR3 has 14 residues. The germline V gene has CDR1 WSHSY and CDR2 SAAADI. V lost 7 bases, J lost 0 bases, and 12 bases lay in between. The CDR3 DNA follows: TGCGCCAGCAAAAGGGGCCACATGAACACTGAAGCTTTCTTT. This gives the protein CASKRGHMNTEAFF.

This clone was found a few times. The chain is built from TRBV7-9 and TRBJ1-3; D gene uncertain. This CDR3 region has 15 residues. Trimming cost V 4 bases and J 2 bases, with 12 bases left between them. Germline V gene data show CDR1 as SEHNR and CDR2 as FQNEAQ (reference sequence). Written as DNA, the CDR3 is TGTGCCAGCAGCTCTGCCTTCTCCGCTGGAAACACCATATATTTT. It specifies CASSSAFSAGNTIYF. Variable domain in full (rest from reference TRBV7-9 and TRBJ1-3): DTGVSQNPRHKITKRGQNVTFRCDPISEHNRLYWYRQTLGQGPEFLTYFQNEAQLEKSRLLSDRFSAERPKGSFSTLEIQRTEQGDSAMYLCASSSAFSAGNTIYFGEGSWLTVV.